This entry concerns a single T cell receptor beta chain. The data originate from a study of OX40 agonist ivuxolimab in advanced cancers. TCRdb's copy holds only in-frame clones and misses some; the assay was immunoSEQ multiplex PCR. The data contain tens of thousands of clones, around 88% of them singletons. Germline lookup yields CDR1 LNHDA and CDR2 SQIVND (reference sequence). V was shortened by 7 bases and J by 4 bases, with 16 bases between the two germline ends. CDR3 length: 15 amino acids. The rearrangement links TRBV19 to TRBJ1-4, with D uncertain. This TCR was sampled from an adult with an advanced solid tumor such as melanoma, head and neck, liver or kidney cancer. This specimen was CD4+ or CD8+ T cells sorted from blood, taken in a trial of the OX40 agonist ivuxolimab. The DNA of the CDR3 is TGTGCCAGTACCAGCCAAGGCCCCCTTAATGAAAAACTGTTTTTT. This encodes CASTSQGPLNEKLFF.